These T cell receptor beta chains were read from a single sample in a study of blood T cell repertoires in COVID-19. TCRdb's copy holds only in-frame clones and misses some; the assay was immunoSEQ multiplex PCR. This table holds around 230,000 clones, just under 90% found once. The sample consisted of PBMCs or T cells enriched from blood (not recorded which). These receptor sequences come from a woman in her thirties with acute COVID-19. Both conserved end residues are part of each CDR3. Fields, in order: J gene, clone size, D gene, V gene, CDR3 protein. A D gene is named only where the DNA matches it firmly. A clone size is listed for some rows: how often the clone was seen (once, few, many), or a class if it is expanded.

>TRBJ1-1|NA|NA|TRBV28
CASRLDLKAFF
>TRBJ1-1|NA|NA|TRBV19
CASSLGRNTEAFF
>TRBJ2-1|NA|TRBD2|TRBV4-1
CASSQASAGGSYNEQFF
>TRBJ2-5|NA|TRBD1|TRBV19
CASSIQLLGGEEYF
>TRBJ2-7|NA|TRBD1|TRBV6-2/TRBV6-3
CASSYNRGYEQYF
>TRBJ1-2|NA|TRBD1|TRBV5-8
CASSLLGGKTGYTF
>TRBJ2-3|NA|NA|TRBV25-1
CATLATDTSTDTQYF
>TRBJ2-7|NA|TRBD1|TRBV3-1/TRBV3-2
CASARTGYEQYF
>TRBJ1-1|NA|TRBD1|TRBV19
CASSARQGTTEAFF
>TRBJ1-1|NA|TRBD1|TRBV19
CASSTGTGSTEAFF
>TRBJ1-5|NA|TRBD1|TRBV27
CASSPGTGSQPQHF
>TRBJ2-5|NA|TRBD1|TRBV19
CASSIGGTAQETQYF
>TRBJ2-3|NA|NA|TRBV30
CAWSFRGSTDTQYF
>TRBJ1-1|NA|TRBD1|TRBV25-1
CASTSGQGATEAFF
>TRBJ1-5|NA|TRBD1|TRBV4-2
CASSQNLRDRGNQPQHF
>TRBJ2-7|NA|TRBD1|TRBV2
CASSGRTGVGEQYF
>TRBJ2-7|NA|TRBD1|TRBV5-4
CASSSGTAYEQYF
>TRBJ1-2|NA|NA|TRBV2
CAGVGPQGSYGYTF
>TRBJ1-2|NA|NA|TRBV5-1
CASSLEGSGDGYTF
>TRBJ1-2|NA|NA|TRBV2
CASSENPHLQGHNYGYTF
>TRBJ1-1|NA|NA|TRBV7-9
CASVVGRTPLNTEAFF
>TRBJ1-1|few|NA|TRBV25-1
CASSESRRVSTEAFF
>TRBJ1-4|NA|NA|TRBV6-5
CASRVGQINEKLFF
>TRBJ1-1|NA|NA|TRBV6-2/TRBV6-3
CASSAPVEVNTEAFF
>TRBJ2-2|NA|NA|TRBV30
CAWSPRAGELFF
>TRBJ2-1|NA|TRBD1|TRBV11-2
CASSTGGPYNEQFF
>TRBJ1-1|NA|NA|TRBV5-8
CASSLKQGVPMNTEAFF
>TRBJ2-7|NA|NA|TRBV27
CASSSPNMGFQGEQYF
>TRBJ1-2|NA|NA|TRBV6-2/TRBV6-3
CASSYSTRRGGYTF
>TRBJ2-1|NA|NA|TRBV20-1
CSASKAAGGYNEQFF
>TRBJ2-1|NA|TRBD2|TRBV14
CASSRATSGAFDEQFF
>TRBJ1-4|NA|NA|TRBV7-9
CASSLGTANEKLFF
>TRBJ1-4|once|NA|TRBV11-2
CASSLDRGLWGKLFF
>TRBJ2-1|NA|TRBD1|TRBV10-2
CASSEEGAPYNEQFF
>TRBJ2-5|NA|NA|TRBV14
CASSQGESRWETQYF
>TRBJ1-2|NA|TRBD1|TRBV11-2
CASSLRDRIYYGYTF
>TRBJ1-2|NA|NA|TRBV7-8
CASSLDSYVYTF
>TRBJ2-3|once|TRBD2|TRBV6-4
CASSDTSGGAGNTQYF
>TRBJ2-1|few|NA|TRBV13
CASSLAWGRFEDNEQFF
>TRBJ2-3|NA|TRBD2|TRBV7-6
CASSRIAGGQDTQYF